The rows below give T cell receptor beta chains drawn from one sample of a study of radiation and T cells in renal cell carcinoma. Libraries were prepared by immunoSEQ multiplex PCR; TCRdb keeps only in-frame clonotypes and omits some of them. Among about 120,000 clones listed, roughly four fifths were seen once. The sample was blood, taken from a patient whose treatment included radiotherapy and nephrectomy. These receptors were obtained from a man between 45 and 60 years old with renal cell carcinoma. Each CDR3 is given with its conserved first and last residue. D genes are given only for firm matches. Rows give clone size only sometimes, using once, few, many, or a class for an expanded clone.

TRBV11-2	TRBJ1-4	.	.	CASSLDSGGGEKLFF	TGTGCCAGCAGCTTAGATTCGGGGGGAGGCGAAAAACTGTTTTTT
TRBV30	TRBJ2-5	.	.	CAWGETQYF	TGTGCCTGGGGGGAGACCCAGTACTTC
TRBV10-3	TRBJ1-5	TRBD1	.	CAISGDREINNQPQHF	TGTGCCATCAGTGGAGACAGGGAAATTAACAATCAGCCCCAGCATTTT
TRBV7-3	TRBJ1-1	.	.	CASSTTLNTEAFF	TGTGCCAGCAGCACGACACTGAACACTGAAGCTTTCTTT
TRBV7-2	TRBJ2-1	TRBD2	.	CASSPPRGGVYNEQFF	TGTGCCAGCAGCCCCCCGCGGGGGGGGGTATACAATGAGCAGTTCTTC
TRBV11-1	TRBJ2-1	.	.	CASSLGPSSYNEQFF	TGTGCCAGCAGCCTGGGTCCGAGCTCCTACAATGAGCAGTTCTTC
TRBV10-3	TRBJ1-1	.	.	CAISDRDQDTEAFF	TGTGCCATCAGTGATAGGGACCAGGACACTGAAGCTTTCTTT
TRBV7-9	TRBJ2-1	TRBD2	medium-sized	CASSGPSGTDEQFF	TGTGCCAGCAGCGGCCCTAGCGGGACGGATGAGCAGTTCTTC
TRBV29-1	TRBJ2-7	TRBD2	.	CSVHLAGGYEQYF	TGCAGCGTGCATCTAGCGGGAGGGTACGAGCAGTACTTC
TRBV7-9	TRBJ1-2	.	.	CASSTNRYYGYTF	TGTGCCAGCAGCACGAACCGTTACTATGGCTACACCTTC
TRBV7-9	TRBJ2-2	TRBD2	.	CASRPRTSGDTGELFF	TGTGCCAGCAGACCGCGGACTAGCGGAGACACCGGGGAGCTGTTTTTT
TRBV7-8	TRBJ2-2	TRBD1	.	CASSSLPGTGDRTGELFF	TGTGCCAGCAGCTCCTTGCCCGGGACAGGGGACCGAACCGGGGAGCTGTTTTTT
TRBV29-1	TRBJ1-5	.	few	CSVAGLSNQPQHF	TGCAGCGTTGCGGGTCTCAGCAATCAGCCCCAGCATTTT
TRBV15	TRBJ2-2	TRBD1	.	CATSRGVTGGGSAGELFF	TGTGCCACCAGCAGAGGAGTGACAGGGGGCGGGTCAGCCGGGGAGCTGTTTTTT
TRBV9	TRBJ1-4	.	.	CASSVAGIGEKLFF	TGTGCCAGCAGCGTAGCTGGGATCGGTGAAAAACTGTTTTTT
TRBV2	TRBJ2-7	TRBD1	.	CASNPPGTGTTQQYF	TGTGCCAGCAACCCCCCCGGGACAGGGACTACGCAGCAGTACTTC
TRBV9	TRBJ1-1	TRBD1	few	CASSQGQGVNTEAFF	TGTGCCAGCAGCCAGGGACAGGGGGTGAACACTGAAGCTTTCTTT
TRBV4-2	TRBJ1-2	.	.	CASSQASKPNYGYTF	TGTGCCAGCAGCCAAGCAAGTAAGCCTAACTATGGCTACACCTTC
TRBV19	TRBJ2-1	.	.	CASSSSGGEQFF	TGTGCCAGTAGTTCTAGTGGTGGTGAGCAGTTCTTC
TRBV9	TRBJ2-2	TRBD1	.	CASSFVTGATGELFF	TGTGCCAGCAGCTTCGTTACAGGGGCTACCGGGGAGCTGTTTTTT
TRBV14	TRBJ2-1	.	.	CASSQQGAGEQFF	TGTGCCAGCAGCCAGCAAGGGGCGGGTGAGCAGTTCTTC
TRBV9	TRBJ1-1	.	.	CASSVGRRAGTEAFF	TGTGCCAGCAGCGTAGGTCGCAGGGCGGGCACTGAAGCTTTCTTT
TRBV2	TRBJ2-2	.	medium-sized	CATALGDVSPGELFF	TGTGCCACTGCGTTAGGGGACGTTAGCCCCGGGGAGCTGTTTTTT
TRBV6-5	TRBJ1-1	.	few	CASSYWGGEAFF	TGTGCCAGCAGTTACTGGGGGGGTGAAGCTTTCTTT